This is a list of T cell receptor beta chains from one sample in a study of Ad26.COV2.S vaccination and SARS-CoV-2 variants. Libraries were prepared by immunoSEQ multiplex PCR; TCRdb keeps only in-frame clonotypes and omits some of them. Seen here are about 440,000 clones, roughly 87% observed once, and the top ten hold approximately 4.5%. The source material was peripheral blood, sampled in a trial of Ad26.COV2.S vaccine versus placebo. The receptors derive from a person between 18 and 60 years old who received the Ad26.COV2.S COVID-19 vaccine or a placebo. Each CDR3 is given without its conserved first and last residue.

j_gene	v_gene	CDR3aa
TRBJ2-7	TRBV27	ASSLRHTGEQY
TRBJ1-2	TRBV27	ASSSSGGPYGYT
TRBJ2-1	TRBV4-3	ASSQDGTGGNEQF
TRBJ2-2	TRBV18	ASSPFRGIYTGELF
TRBJ1-4	TRBV4-2	ASSQGSRVGATNEKLF
TRBJ2-5	TRBV18	ASSPSLYREGTQY
TRBJ1-4	TRBV18	ASSPGQTNEKLF
TRBJ2-3	TRBV11-3	ASSPGTSGRTDTQY
TRBJ2-3	TRBV5-4	ASSSPNGVVTDTQY
TRBJ1-6	TRBV6-5	ASSPGQHYNSPLH
TRBJ2-2	TRBV12-5	ASGLVRTENTGELF
TRBJ2-3	TRBV5-4	ASSVGPFTDTQY
TRBJ2-5	TRBV15	ATSLTGGILETQY
TRBJ2-2	TRBV3-1/TRBV3-2	ASSQDLAGGPHTGELF
TRBJ2-3	TRBV7-2	ASSLARASGRAFTDTQY
TRBJ2-1	TRBV9	ASSLQPGSKPNNEQF
TRBJ1-5	TRBV10-3	AISESGTLSNQPQH
TRBJ2-5	TRBV7-2	ASREASGRWETQY
TRBJ2-7	TRBV28	ASSPSGRGLGGEQY
TRBJ2-1	TRBV6-6	ASSLGESDEQF
TRBJ1-5	TRBV4-2	ASSQEGGVNNQPQH
TRBJ2-7	TRBV3-1/TRBV3-2	ASSQDDGDKVYEQY